The 32 T cell receptor beta chains given below trace back to one sample, sequenced in a study of PD-L1 blockade in urothelial cancer. Produced via immunoSEQ multiplex PCR; TCRdb's table is partial and in-frame only. The data contain under 100,000 clones, around 89% of them seen just once; the ten biggest clones take up 1.5% to 2%. Time point defined: pretreatment peripheral blood. Source: PBMCs, taken around atezolizumab (anti-PD-L1) treatment. These receptors originate from a man aged 55 to 70 with urothelial cancer.

The J gene is TRBJ1-5, the V gene TRBV4-3; D remains ambiguous. Trimming stripped 0 bases from V and 3 bases from J, with 12 bases between. Per the germline V gene, CDR1 is LGHNA and CDR2 is YSLEER. The CDR3 contains 16 residues. DNA of the CDR3: TGCGCCAGCAGCCAAGAGTTGAGGTTGGTCAATCAGCCCCAGCATTTT. Protein: CASSQELRLVNQPQHF.

This rearrangement joins TRBV6-4 to TRBJ2-7, with D possibly being TRBD2 (5 bases). This CDR3 comprises 13 residues. From germline, CDR1 is MRHNA and CDR2 SNTAGT. V lost 0 bases to trimming and J lost 6 bases, with 9 bases between them. The CDR3 nucleotides are TGTGCCAGCAGTGACTCACAGACTACCGAGCAGTACTTC. It yields the protein CASSDSQTTEQYF.

V and J are TRBV4-3 and TRBJ1-4; the D gene is possibly TRBD1 (5 bases). Between the trimmed V and J ends, which lost 1 base and 3 bases, there was a span of 15 bases. The CDR3 length is 17 residues. CDR1 LGHNA and CDR2 YSLEER come from the germline V gene. The CDR3 loop reads CASSQAPHQGPNEKLFF. The CDR3 nucleotides read TGCGCCAGCAGCCAAGCCCCCCACCAGGGTCCTAATGAAAAACTGTTTTTT.

The chain couples TRBV9 to TRBJ2-3; TRBD2 might be the D (6 bases). V shed 1 base and J shed 2 bases, with 17 bases lying between them. The CDR3 contains 17 residues. CDR1 and CDR2 (germline): SGDLS, YYNGEE. The CDR3 loop reads CASSVSRRGLFTDTQYF. CDR3 DNA sequence: TGTGCCAGCAGCGTAAGTAGGCGGGGACTTTTCACAGATACGCAGTATTTT.

The CDR3 spells CASSFTSGRANTEAFF. The CDR3, as DNA: TGTGCCAGCAGTTTTACATCAGGGAGGGCGAACACTGAAGCTTTCTTT. The rearrangement joins TRBV28 to TRBJ1-1; TRBD1 is a possible D gene (5 bases). CDR3 size: 16 residues. The germline gives CDR1 MDHEN, CDR2 SYDVKM. Between the trimmed V and J ends, which lost 3 bases and 1 base, there was a span of 15 bases.

The chain employs TRBV30 and TRBJ1-5; D is unresolved. The germline gives CDR1 GTSNPN, CDR2 SVGIG (reference sequence). Trimming took 2 bases from V and 1 from J, leaving 6 bases between them. CDR3 length equals 13 residues. DNA of the CDR3: TGTGCCTGGAGTACAGAGAGCAATCAGCCCCAGCATTTT. Translated, it gives CAWSTESNQPQHF.

The chain combines TRBV11-3 with TRBJ2-7; 9 bases match TRBD1. The CDR3 runs to 14 residues. Germline loops: CDR1 SGHNT, CDR2 YENEEA. Trimming at V came to 6 bases and at J to 6 bases, leaving 9 bases not matched to a gene. In nucleotides, the CDR3 is TGTGCCAGCAGTTCCGGGACAGGGTCGGCCGAGCAGTACTTC. The encoded protein is CASSSGTGSAEQYF.

The chain carries TRBV29-1 and TRBJ1-2, with 9 bases that match TRBD1. Germline values: CDR1 SQVTM, CDR2 ANQGSEA. The CDR3 is made up of 14 amino acids. The trim removed 2 bases at V and 8 bases at J, leaving 9 bases unmatched. This CDR3 is CSVERGQGGEGYTF. The CDR3 nucleotides read TGCAGCGTTGAAAGGGGACAGGGAGGGGAAGGCTACACCTTC.

V usage is TRBV30 and J usage is TRBJ1-2, with 11 bases aligning to TRBD1. Germline loops: CDR1 GTSNPN, CDR2 SVGIG (reference sequence). The CDR3 loop spans 14 amino acids. The V segment lost 5 bases and the J segment 6 bases; nucleotides outside the gene matches: 8. This CDR3 reads CAWSSGQGADGYTF. CDR3 in DNA: TGTGCCTGGTCTTCCGGACAGGGGGCAGATGGCTACACCTTC.

V usage is TRBV27 and J usage is TRBJ1-2; D is perhaps TRBD1 (6 bases). Trimming took 5 bases from V and 8 from J, leaving 15 bases between them. The CDR3 runs 13 residues. Germline values: CDR1 MNHEY, CDR2 SMNVEV (reference sequence). In nucleotides, the CDR3 is TGTGCCAGCAGTCCTACAGGGCCAGGGGGCTACACCTTC. Translation: CASSPTGPGGYTF.

CDR3 sequence: CATSRGYTGSTEAFF. The CDR3 bases are TGTGCCACCAGCAGAGGATACACAGGGAGCACTGAAGCTTTCTTT. J is TRBJ1-1 and V is TRBV15, with a tentative D call TRBD1 (6 bases). Trimming stripped 1 base from V and 4 bases from J, with 13 bases between. CDR3 length equals 15 residues. CDR1 is LNHNV and CDR2 is YYDKDF in the germline V gene (reference sequence).

This clone has more than one count but fewer than ten. The chain is built from TRBV20-1 and TRBJ1-1; D is unclear. Looked up from germline, CDR1 is DFQATT and CDR2 is SNEGSKA (reference sequence). Trimming took off 1 base at V and 4 bases at J, with 4 bases between the two ends. The CDR3 consists of 11 residues. Here the CDR3 reads CSARGSTEAFF. CDR3 coding DNA: TGCAGTGCTAGAGGGAGCACTGAAGCTTTCTTT.

The V gene is TRBV7-9, the J gene TRBJ1-4; a weak D match, TRBD1 (5 bases). The CDR3 runs 16 residues. The V gene lost 2 bases and the J gene lost 7 bases, with 17 bases spanning the gap. From germline, CDR1 is SEHNR and CDR2 FQNEAQ (reference sequence). As DNA, the CDR3 is TGTGCCAGCAGCTTAAGCATGGCAGGGATGAGTGAAAAACTGTTTTTT. This codes for CASSLSMAGMSEKLFF.

This chain links TRBV7-2 with TRBJ1-2, with D possibly being TRBD1 (6 bases). The V end was cut by 10 bases, the J end by 2 bases, with 14 bases between. The V gene's germline CDR1 is SGHTA and CDR2 FQGNSA. The CDR3 runs 13 residues. The CDR3 sequence is CAMGGARNYGYTF. CDR3 DNA sequence: TGTGCCATGGGGGGGGCGCGGAACTATGGCTACACCTTC. The whole variable domain, filled in from reference TRBV7-2 and TRBJ1-2, reads GAGVSQSPSNKVTEKGKDVELRCDPISGHTALYWYRQSLGQGLEFLIYFQGNSAPDKSGLPSDRFSAERTGGSVSTLTIQRTQQEDSAVYLCAMGGARNYGYTFGSGTRLTVV.

This clone has just one count. The V call is TRBV6-5, the J call TRBJ2-2, with D uncertain. The CDR3 is 13 residues long. Trimming took 6 bases from V and 4 from J, leaving 9 bases between them. Germline V gene lookup returns CDR1 MNHEY and CDR2 SVGAGI. CDR3 coding DNA: TGTGCCAGCAGCCTACAGTTCACCGGGGAGCTGTTTTTT. It codes for CASSLQFTGELFF.

The chain couples TRBV28 to TRBJ2-5; 7 bases line up with TRBD2. V gave up 2 bases and J gave up 1 base; unmatched junction bases: 7. This CDR3 is 16 amino acids long. Germline V gene data show CDR1 as MDHEN and CDR2 as SYDVKM. The CDR3 DNA sequence: TGTGCCAGCAGTTTAAAAGGCGGGAGACCCCAAGAGACCCAGTACTTC. Protein sequence: CASSLKGGRPQETQYF.

The chain recombines TRBV10-3 with TRBJ2-5; 8 bases align to TRBD1. V shed 0 bases, J shed 0 bases, and the junction held 9 bases outside the gene matches. The CDR3 is 18 residues long. The germline CDR1 and CDR2 sequences are ENHRY and SYGVKD. CDR3 amino acids: CAISESVTGQVNQETQYF. As DNA, the CDR3 is TGTGCCATCAGTGAGTCCGTCACGGGACAGGTTAACCAAGAGACCCAGTACTTC.

The chain couples TRBV7-2 to TRBJ2-3, with D possibly being TRBD1 (5 bases). The germline V gene encodes CDR1 SGHTA and CDR2 FQGNSA. The CDR3 sequence is 16 residues long. V shed 2 bases and J shed 2 bases, with 14 bases lying between them. Written as DNA, the CDR3 is TGTGCCAGCAGCTTATACGTGCAGGGCTACACAGATACGCAGTATTTT. Protein product: CASSLYVQGYTDTQYF.

V usage is TRBV6-1 and J usage is TRBJ2-1, with a weak D call TRBD2 (6 bases). Germline V gene lookup returns CDR1 MNHNS and CDR2 SASEGT. The ends were cut back, 6 bases at V and 0 bases at J, with 12 bases in the middle. The length of the CDR3 is 15 residues. The CDR3 sequence: CASRIAVSSYNEQFF. In DNA form, the CDR3 reads TGTGCCAGCAGGATAGCGGTTAGCTCCTACAATGAGCAGTTCTTC.

Only one count was recorded for this clone. This chain links TRBV7-9 with TRBJ2-7; 8 bases fit TRBD1. Germline values: CDR1 SEHNR, CDR2 FQNEAQ (reference sequence). J lost 6 bases, V lost 1 base, and 2 bases had no gene match. This CDR3 comprises 13 residues. The CDR3 region is CASSLDTGGEQYF. In DNA form, the CDR3 reads TGTGCCAGCAGCTTAGATACAGGGGGCGAGCAGTACTTC.

This chain links TRBV19 with TRBJ1-5, with D perhaps TRBD1 (5 bases). Per germline, CDR1 LNHDA and CDR2 SQIVND (reference sequence). The CDR3 extends over 17 amino acids. Deletions cut 7 bases from V and 0 bases from J, with 19 bases between. The CDR3, as DNA: TGTGCCAGTACCCGGGGTCAGGGAGGATATAGCAATCAGCCCCAGCATTTT. It codes for CASTRGQGGYSNQPQHF.

This clone appeared a few times. The rearrangement uses TRBV30 and TRBJ2-1; D gene uncertain. V lost 2 bases and J 1 base, leaving 15 bases between the germline ends. This CDR3 region has 16 residues. CDR1 and CDR2 from the germline V gene are GTSNPN and SVGIG (reference sequence). In DNA form, the CDR3 reads TGTGCCTGGAGTTCCCTTACTTCAGGTTCCTACAATGAGCAGTTCTTC. It yields the protein CAWSSLTSGSYNEQFF.

V is TRBV2 and J is TRBJ2-1, with 12 bases matching TRBD2. V trimming: 4 bases; J trimming: 8 bases; junction bases outside the gene matches: 6. This CDR3 region has 15 residues. Germline CDR1 SNHLY, CDR2 FYNNEI. In DNA, the CDR3 is TGTGCCAGCAGTGGCGGACTAGCGGGGATCTATGAGCAGTTCTTC. Protein: CASSGGLAGIYEQFF.

This chain connects TRBV4-3 to TRBJ2-5; 7 positions agree with TRBD1. Germline V CDR1 and CDR2: LGHNA, YSLEER. The CDR3 runs 14 residues. The V and J ends lost 3 bases and 3 bases, in that order; junction bases with no gene match: 4. DNA for the CDR3: TGCGCCAGCAGCCATCGTGACAGGGAAGAGACCCAGTACTTC. It translates to CASSHRDREETQYF.

The CDR3 loop is CASSAPDRQNEKLFF. As DNA, the CDR3 is TGTGCCAGCAGTGCCCCAGACAGACAGAATGAAAAACTGTTTTTT. This chain links TRBV6-5 with TRBJ1-4; tentatively, D is TRBD1 (5 bases). V was trimmed by 5 bases and J by 5 bases, leaving 15 bases between them. This CDR3 contains 15 residues. Germline CDR1 reads MNHEY; CDR2 reads SVGAGI.

The V call is TRBV14, the J call TRBJ1-1; TRBD1 agrees at 8 bases. CDR1 and CDR2 from the germline V gene are SGHDN and FVKESK. The CDR3 is 14 residues long. Trimming removed 0 bases from V and 4 bases from J; junction bases left unmatched: 1. CDR3 sequence (DNA): TGTGCCAGCAGCCAAGACAGGGGGCTCACTGAAGCTTTCTTT. This codes for CASSQDRGLTEAFF.

V is TRBV27 and J is TRBJ2-3; D perhaps matches TRBD2 (6 bases). CDR1 MNHEY and CDR2 SMNVEV come from the germline V gene (reference sequence). The CDR3 consists of 15 residues. V was trimmed by 4 bases and J by 4 bases, leaving 15 bases between them. CDR3 nucleotides: TGTGCCAGCAGTTGGGGCGGGGTAGCCGCAGATACGCAGTATTTT. Translated: CASSWGGVAADTQYF.

Concerning this clone: This CDR3 is also generated by other DNA sequences in the sample. J is TRBJ2-1 and V is TRBV7-3, with 9 bases matching TRBD2. This CDR3 region has 15 residues. V lost 0 bases and J lost 3; bases outside the gene matches: 0. Germline V gene data show CDR1 as SGHTA and CDR2 as FQGTGA. The DNA for the CDR3 is TGTGCCAGCAGCTTAACTAGCGGGGGCTACAATGAGCAGTTCTTC. This translates into CASSLTSGGYNEQFF. Variable domain in full (rest from reference TRBV7-3 and TRBJ2-1): GAGVSQTPSNKVTEKGKYVELRCDPISGHTALYWYRQSLGQGPEFLIYFQGTGAADDSGLPNDRFFAVRPEGSVSTLKIQRTERGDSAVYLCASSLTSGGYNEQFFGPGTRLTVL.

This clone was observed once. V is TRBV18 and J is TRBJ1-3; TRBD1 agrees at 8 bases. Germline V gene data show CDR1 as KGHSH and CDR2 as LQKENI. CDR3 length: 16 residues. The trim removed 4 bases at V and 0 bases at J, leaving 5 bases unmatched. The CDR3 sequence is CASSLGQASSGNTIYF. CDR3 DNA sequence: TGTGCCAGCTCACTGGGACAGGCGAGCTCTGGAAACACCATATATTTT.

CDR3 region: CASSTGLTTRDTEAFF. CDR3 bases: TGTGCCAGCAGCACCGGACTCACTACCCGAGACACTGAAGCTTTCTTT. The chain combines TRBV7-9 with TRBJ1-1, with no clear D. The CDR3 is made up of 16 amino acids. Deletions cut 5 bases from V and 3 bases from J, with 19 bases between. Germline V lookup: CDR1 SEHNR, CDR2 FQNEAQ (reference sequence).

This rearrangement joins TRBV11-2 to TRBJ2-1; a weak D match, TRBD2 (6 bases). Deletions cut 2 bases from V and 6 bases from J, with 11 bases between. This CDR3 region has 14 residues. CDR1 is SGHAT and CDR2 is FQNNGV in the germline V gene. The CDR3 region is CASSLKVGGNEQFF. The CDR3 DNA reads as TGTGCCAGCAGCTTAAAGGTCGGGGGCAATGAGCAGTTCTTC.

The genes are TRBV9 and TRBJ1-3, with 7 bases that match TRBD1. CDR3 size: 16 residues. Germline CDR1 reads SGDLS; CDR2 reads YYNGEE. V lost 3 bases to trimming and J lost 0 bases; unmatched junction nucleotides: 6. The DNA of the CDR3 is TGTGCCAGCAGCGGAAACAGGGGATACTCTGGAAACACCATATATTTT. Amino acid sequence: CASSGNRGYSGNTIYF.